Listed here are 30 T cell receptor beta chains from one sample, sequenced in a study of CD8 T cells in ankylosing spondylitis. MiXCR, run by TCRdb on the 5' RACE reads, gives a single entry per CDR3 protein. Here the sample spans fewer than 200,000 distinct CDR3 sequences, around 20% being singletons. Sequencing was done on a sample of blood, either unsorted or a sorted T cell fraction (not recorded which). These receptors came from a male donor with ankylosing spondylitis or in good health (not recorded which).

In this sample, this clonotype turned up many times. This chain joins TRBV5-5 and TRBJ2-1; D ambiguous. Trimming stripped 4 bases from V and 7 bases from J, with 15 bases between. CDR1 and CDR2 (germline): SGHKS, YYEKEE (reference sequence). The CDR3 contains 14 residues. The chain's CDR3 is CASSGMGSANEQFF. The DNA of the CDR3 is TGTGCCAGCAGCGGCATGGGGTCCGCAAATGAGCAGTTCTTC. Full variable domain (rest looked up from reference TRBV5-5 and TRBJ2-1): DAGVTQSPTHLIKTRGQQVTLRCSPISGHKSVSWYQQVLGQGPQFIFQYYEKEERGRGNFPDRFSARQFPNYSSELNVNALLLGDSALYLCASSGMGSANEQFFGPGTRLTVL.

The rearrangement joins TRBV19 to TRBJ2-7; 7 bases align to TRBD2. V shed 3 bases, J shed 3 bases, and the junction held 5 bases outside the gene matches. CDR1 is LNHDA and CDR2 is SQIVND in the germline V gene (reference sequence). The CDR3 sequence is 14 residues long. CDR3 DNA: TGTGCCAGTAGTATCGGCGGGGGAGTCTACGAGCAGTACTTC. Its translation is CASSIGGGVYEQYF.

Notes on this clonotype: Since a much larger clone is just one base distant, this may be a read error. The chain combines TRBV29-1 with TRBJ2-2, with a tentative D call TRBD1 (5 bases). The CDR3 length is 13 residues. CDR1 and CDR2 (germline): SQVTM, ANQGSEA. Trimming shortened V by 4 bases and J by 12 bases, and 18 bases separated the two germline ends. Here the CDR3 reads CSVGSGAIGKLFF. The CDR3 DNA is TGCAGCGTTGGGAGTGGGGCGATTGGGAAGCTGTTTTTT.

V usage is TRBV6-1 and J usage is TRBJ1-1; 9 positions match TRBD1. The CDR3 is made up of 14 amino acids. J was trimmed by 4 bases and V by 5 bases; bases with no gene match: 5. Germline V gene sequence: CDR1 MNHNS, CDR2 SASEGT. The CDR3 coding sequence is TGTGCCAGCAGTCGACAGGGGGGGAGCACTGAAGCTTTCTTT. Its protein is CASSRQGGSTEAFF.

This clonotype was detected ten times or more. V usage is TRBV20-1 and J usage is TRBJ2-1; D uncertain. The CDR3 is made up of 12 amino acids. Trimming shortened V by 5 bases and J by 2 bases, and 7 bases separated the two germline ends. In germline, CDR1 is DFQATT, CDR2 SNEGSKA (reference sequence). The CDR3 sequence: CSAYLTYNEQFF. The CDR3 DNA reads TGCAGTGCTTATCTTACCTACAATGAGCAGTTCTTC.

Only a few counts were recorded for this clonotype. This chain joins TRBV29-1 and TRBJ2-1; D perhaps matches TRBD2 (5 bases). V was pared by 1 base and J by 0 bases, with 10 bases between. Germline V gene data show CDR1 as SQVTM and CDR2 as ANQGSEA. This CDR3 comprises 15 residues. The DNA of the CDR3 is TGCAGCGTTGAAGGCACTAGGGACTCCTACAATGAGCAGTTCTTC. It encodes CSVEGTRDSYNEQFF.

CDR3 residues: CATGGPSYNEQFF. Written as DNA, the CDR3 is TGTGCCACGGGAGGGCCTTCGTACAATGAGCAGTTCTTC. The J gene is TRBJ2-1, the V gene TRBV5-6; the match to TRBD2 covers 8 bases. In germline, CDR1 is SGHDT, CDR2 YYEEEE. The length of the CDR3 is 13 residues. V lost 9 bases and J lost 4; bases outside the gene matches: 6. Full variable domain (outside the CDR3, taken from reference TRBV5-6 and TRBJ2-1): DAGVTQSPTHLIKTRGQQVTLRCSPKSGHDTVSWYQQALGQGPQFIFQYYEEEERQRGNFPDRFSGHQFPNYSSELNVNALLLGDSALYLCATGGPSYNEQFFGPGTRLTVL.

There are a few counts of this clonotype. This rearrangement joins TRBV12-2 to TRBJ1-1; the table's D call of TRBD1 was not tested on the DNA. TRBV12-2 is assigned pseudogene status. The CDR3 loop spans 16 amino acids. CDR3 sequence reads: CASRLAAGRMNTEAFF. The CDR3 DNA reads TGTGCAAGTCGCTTAGCTGCAGGGCGTATGAACACTGAAGCTTTCTTT.

This clonotype was found a few times. The chain carries TRBV12-3 or TRBV12-4 and TRBJ2-1; TRBD2 matches at 7 bases. This CDR3 contains 14 residues. V was clipped by 5 bases and J by 6 bases; unmatched bases: 7. For the CDR3, the DNA is TGTGCCAGCAGTCGGGACGGGGGGATCAATGAGCAGTTCTTC. It translates to CASSRDGGINEQFF.

The chain uses TRBV27 and TRBJ2-1; D not resolved. Per germline, CDR1 MNHEY and CDR2 SMNVEV (reference sequence). V lost 3 bases and J lost 7, with 7 bases in between. CDR3 length equals 12 residues. CDR3 DNA sequence: TGTGCCAGCAGTTTCCCAGAAAATGAGCAGTTCTTC. It is translated as CASSFPENEQFF.

This clonotype was seen ten or more times. The chain links TRBV6-5 to TRBJ2-7; a possible D gene is TRBD1 (6 bases). Trimming took 6 bases from V and 6 from J, leaving 12 bases between them. The CDR3 contains 12 residues. The germline CDR1 and CDR2 sequences are MNHEY and SVGAGI. CDR3: CASRTGVFEQYF. As DNA, the CDR3 is TGTGCCAGCAGGACAGGTGTGTTCGAGCAGTACTTC.

This clonotype was seen many times. CDR3 nucleotides: TGTGCCAGTTCCTCCGGGGTCATCGATAATTCACCCCTCCACTTT. Amino acid sequence: CASSSGVIDNSPLHF. The rearrangement uses TRBV28 and TRBJ1-6, with no clear D. The CDR3 has 15 amino acids. V was pared by 9 bases and J by 5 bases, with 17 bases between. Germline lookup yields CDR1 MDHEN and CDR2 SYDVKM. Full variable domain (remainder filled in from reference TRBV28 and TRBJ1-6): DVKVTQSSRYLVKRTGEKVFLECVQDMDHENMFWYRQDPGLGLRLIYFSYDVKMKEKGDIPEGYSVSREKKERFSLILESASTNQTSMYLCASSSGVIDNSPLHFGNGTRLTVT.

This sequence joins TRBV6-6 and TRBJ2-2; a possible D gene is TRBD1 (6 bases). The ends were cut back, 7 bases at V and 5 bases at J, with 11 bases in the middle. The CDR3 extends over 13 amino acids. Germline loops: CDR1 MNHNY, CDR2 SVGAGI (reference sequence). This CDR3 reads CASNNRVTGELFF. Here the CDR3 DNA reads TGTGCCAGCAATAACAGGGTAACCGGGGAGCTGTTTTTT.

The genes are TRBV5-4 and TRBJ2-3; D is possibly TRBD1 (5 bases). The CDR3 covers 16 residues. Trimming stripped 7 bases from V and 2 bases from J, with 20 bases between. Germline loops: CDR1 SGHNT, CDR2 YYREEE (reference sequence). The CDR3 sequence is CASSNWGTLSTDTQYF. The CDR3 coding sequence is TGTGCCAGCTCAAACTGGGGCACCTTATCCACAGATACGCAGTATTTT.

This clonotype was seen many times. The V gene is TRBV5-1, the J gene TRBJ1-1; D may be TRBD1 (6 bases). There are 13 residues in the CDR3. Germline CDR1 reads SGHRS; CDR2 reads YFSETQ. Trimming stripped 4 bases from V and 1 base from J, with 8 bases between. The DNA of the CDR3 is TGCGCCAGCAGCATACAGGGGAACACTGAAGCTTTCTTT. It codes for CASSIQGNTEAFF.

This clonotype was detected many times. This rearrangement joins TRBV20-1 to TRBJ1-2; D is undetermined. Trimming shortened V by 4 bases and J by 4 bases, and 7 bases separated the two germline ends. The CDR3 totals 11 residues. Germline-derived CDR1 and CDR2 are DFQATT and SNEGSKA (reference sequence). In DNA, the CDR3 is TGCAGTGCTAAAAGAGTCTATGGCTACACCTTC. It yields the protein CSAKRVYGYTF.

The chain recombines TRBV3-1 with TRBJ1-1; D remains unclear. The CDR3 is made up of 14 amino acids. CDR1 and CDR2 from the germline V gene are LGHDT and YNNKEL (reference sequence). The germline V and J ends were trimmed by 4 bases and 3 bases, with 12 bases remaining between them. The CDR3 nucleotides are TGTGCCAGCAGCCCTTCTAGAGGGTACACTGAAGCTTTCTTT. It translates to CASSPSRGYTEAFF.

This clonotype showed up many times. The gene calls are TRBV29-1 and TRBJ2-7; 8 bases fit TRBD1. The CDR3 spans 14 residues. The V gene's germline CDR1 is SQVTM and CDR2 ANQGSEA. The V segment lost 6 bases and the J segment 1 base; nucleotides outside the gene matches: 8. The CDR3 reads CSVRTGTGSYEQYF. The CDR3 coding sequence is TGCAGCGTGCGGACAGGGACGGGATCCTACGAGCAGTACTTC.

This clonotype was counted many times. This rearrangement joins TRBV10-2 to TRBJ2-2; tentatively, D is TRBD1 (6 bases). The CDR3 loop spans 15 amino acids. Germline values: CDR1 WSHSY, CDR2 SAAADI. Trimming took off 5 bases at V and 0 bases at J, with 10 bases between the two ends. CDR3 sequence reads: CASSRGFANTGELFF. As DNA, the CDR3 is TGCGCCAGCAGTAGGGGGTTCGCGAACACCGGGGAGCTGTTTTTT.

This clonotype showed up many times. This rearrangement joins TRBV25-1 to TRBJ2-5; D gene unclear. From germline, CDR1 is MGHDK and CDR2 SYGVNS. Trimming took off 1 base at V and 5 bases at J, with 14 bases between the two ends. The CDR3 loop spans 15 amino acids. The CDR3 DNA is TGTGCCAGCAGTGAATGGAAAAGGGCGGAGGAGACCCAGTACTTC. Encoded protein: CASSEWKRAEETQYF.

This clonotype was picked up many times. The junction does not match germline at one end; this may be a read error. V is TRBV5-1 and J is TRBJ1-1, with TRBD1 as a possible D gene (5 bases). Germline CDR1 is SGHRS and CDR2 is YFSETQ. There are 13 residues in the CDR3. CDR3 residues: CASSLTGNTEAFF. The CDR3 nucleotides are TGTGCCAGCAGCCTAACAGGGAACACTGAAGCTTTCTTT. Drawing the rest from reference TRBV5-1 and TRBJ1-1, the complete variable domain is KAGVTQTPRYLIKTRGQQVTLSCSPISGHRSVSWYQQTPGQGLQFLFEYFSETQRNKGNFPGRFSGRQFSNSRSEMNVSTLELGDSALYLCASSLTGNTEAFFGQGTRLTVV.

This clonotype was counted between two and nine times. The chain employs TRBV12-3 or TRBV12-4 and TRBJ2-2; 7 nucleotides line up with TRBD2. The CDR3 totals 13 residues. V lost 6 bases, J lost 7 bases, and 5 bases stayed unmatched. Here the CDR3 DNA reads TGTGCCAGCAGCAGCAGGGAGGGCGGGGAGCTGTTTTTT. It translates to CASSSREGGELFF.

This clonotype was seen repeatedly, ten times or more. The chain is built from TRBV11-2 and TRBJ2-3, with 12 positions matching TRBD2. The ends lost 2 bases at V and 4 bases at J; junction bases unmatched: 4. In germline, CDR1 is SGHAT, CDR2 FQNNGV. This CDR3 contains 16 residues. The chain's CDR3 is CASSLSGTSGPDTQYF. In DNA form, the CDR3 reads TGTGCCAGCAGCTTATCCGGGACTAGCGGGCCAGATACGCAGTATTTT.

Many counts were recorded for this clonotype. This chain connects TRBV5-1 to TRBJ2-7, with 8 bases lining up with TRBD1. CDR1 and CDR2 (germline): SGHRS, YFSETQ. The CDR3 sequence is 14 residues long. The trim removed 4 bases at V and 4 bases at J, leaving 7 bases unmatched. The CDR3 loop reads CASSQGQVSYEQYF. In nucleotides, the CDR3 is TGCGCCAGCAGCCAGGGACAGGTTTCTTACGAGCAGTACTTC.

The chain employs TRBV5-1 and TRBJ1-4; unclear D gene. CDR1 and CDR2 (germline): SGHRS, YFSETQ. The CDR3 consists of 17 residues. V was trimmed by 4 bases and J by 0 bases, leaving 16 bases between them. CDR3 loop: CASSALYRPATNEKLFF. The CDR3 DNA reads as TGCGCCAGCAGCGCCCTTTATCGCCCTGCAACTAATGAAAAACTGTTTTTT.

The sample holds many counts of this clonotype. The DNA for the CDR3 is TGTGCCATCAGGTCAGGGGAAGGCACTGAAGCTTTCTTT. It specifies CAIRSGEGTEAFF. This chain connects TRBV10-3 to TRBJ1-1; D is possibly TRBD1 (6 bases). Germline assignment: CDR1 ENHRY and CDR2 SYGVKD. The CDR3 is made up of 13 amino acids. V dropped 6 bases and J dropped 4 bases, with 12 bases sitting between them.

This clonotype has ten or more counts. The rearrangement uses TRBV7-7 and TRBJ2-5; 9 nucleotides line up with TRBD2. This CDR3 has 14 residues. V shed 5 bases and J 3 bases; nucleotides not matched to a gene: 4. Per the germline V gene, CDR1 is SSHAT and CDR2 is FNYEAQ (reference sequence). The CDR3 DNA is TGTGCCAGCAGCCTTAGCGGGGGTAAAGAGACCCAGTACTTC. It translates to CASSLSGGKETQYF.

This clonotype was observed a handful of times. The V and J genes are TRBV12-5 and TRBJ2-1; 9 bases fit TRBD2. This CDR3 spans 15 amino acids. From germline, CDR1 is LGHNT and CDR2 FRNRAP. Germline trimming cut 3 bases from V and 5 bases from J; bases unmatched to any gene: 5. CDR3 bases: TGTGCTAGTGGTTTTTACGCGGGAGGGGACAATGAGCAGTTCTTC. This translates into CASGFYAGGDNEQFF.

At least ten counts were recorded for this clonotype. The DNA of the CDR3 is TGCGCCAGCAGCGTGGGACAGGTGGTAACCGGGGAGCTGTTTTTT. Translation gives CASSVGQVVTGELFF. The rearrangement links TRBV5-1 to TRBJ2-2; the match to TRBD1 covers 8 bases. The trim removed 4 bases at V and 5 bases at J, leaving 7 bases unmatched. There are 15 residues in the CDR3. Germline V gene sequence: CDR1 SGHRS, CDR2 YFSETQ.

This chain links TRBV4-1 with TRBJ1-3, with D unresolved. CDR1 is MGHRA, CDR2 YSYEKL, per germline. This CDR3 is built from 14 residues. V lost 7 bases to trimming and J lost 2 bases, with 12 bases between them. CDR3 protein: CASKEGRAGNTIYF. Written as DNA, the CDR3 is TGCGCCAGCAAAGAAGGGAGGGCTGGAAACACCATATATTTT.